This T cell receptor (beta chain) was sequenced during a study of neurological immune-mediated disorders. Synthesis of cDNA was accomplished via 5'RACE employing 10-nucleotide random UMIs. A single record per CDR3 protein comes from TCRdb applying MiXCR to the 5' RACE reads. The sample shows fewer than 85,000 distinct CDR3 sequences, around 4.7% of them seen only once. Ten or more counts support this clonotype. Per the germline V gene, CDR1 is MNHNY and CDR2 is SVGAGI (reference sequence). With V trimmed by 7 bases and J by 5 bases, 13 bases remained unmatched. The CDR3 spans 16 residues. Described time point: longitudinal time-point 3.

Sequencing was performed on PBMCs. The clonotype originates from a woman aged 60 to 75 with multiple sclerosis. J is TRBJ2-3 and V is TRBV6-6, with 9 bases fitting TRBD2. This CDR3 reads CASTHGPRGGGDTQYF. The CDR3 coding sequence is TGTGCCAGCACCCACGGGCCGCGGGGGGGGGGAGATACGCAGTATTTT.